The text below deals with one T cell receptor (beta chain). Antigen unknown. This specimen belongs to a study of neoadjuvant anti-PD-1 for oral cavity cancer. Study-wide background: Non-progressing patients received a fourth nivolumab dose near day 43, then surgery on days 50-56.

Time point given: after neoadjuvant nivolumab, at surgical resection. Patients were newly diagnosed with stage II-IVA oral cavity squamous cell carcinoma without prior systemic or radiation treatment. Study-wide points: Pretreatment Treg/Th17 ratio correlated inversely with post-treatment tumor clonality.

The CDR3 spans 12 residues. Germline V gene data show CDR1 as MNHEY and CDR2 as SVGAGI. Losses at the gene ends were 6 bases for V and 7 bases for J; bases not matched to a gene: 6. Generated by immunoSEQ multiplex PCR, the TCRdb table keeps only in-frame clones and is missing some. Of about 14,000 clones listed, roughly four fifths are singletons. V usage is TRBV6-5 and J usage is TRBJ2-7, with 7 bases fitting TRBD1. The sample here was PBMCs, taken after nivolumab (anti-PD-1) treatment. The receptor's source is a person aged 40-85 years with oral cavity squamous cell carcinoma. The CDR3 loop is CASRSDRREQYF. The CDR3 nucleotides read TGTGCCAGCAGGTCGGACAGGCGAGAGCAGTACTTC.